The TCR beta chain under discussion was sequenced for a study of blood T cell repertoires in COVID-19. Looking at the study overall: Both acute and convalescent COVID-19 samples were obtained from the United States, Italy and Spain.

Using immunoSEQ multiplex PCR, the repertoire was profiled, and TCRdb retains in-frame clones only, with some absent. The sample has fewer than 35,000 clones; 90% to 95% are singletons. Sequencing input: peripheral blood. The receptor's source is a human donor with active COVID-19. The donor label of this sample is uncertain.

This CDR3 reads CASTGLAALGSGETQYF. The DNA for the CDR3 is TGTGCCAGCACCGGACTAGCGGCACTGGGGTCTGGAGAGACCCAGTACTTC. This chain connects TRBV7-8 to TRBJ2-5; 10 nucleotides agree with TRBD2. There are 17 residues in the CDR3. V dropped 7 bases and J dropped 4; count of bases not matched to a gene: 15. CDR1 is SGHVS, CDR2 FQNEAQ, per germline.